This passage covers 7 T cell receptor beta chains from one sample sequenced in a study of T cell clonality in common variable immunodeficiency. The method was immunoSEQ multiplex PCR; TCRdb's version includes in-frame clones alone and lacks a portion of them. The sample shows about 39,000 clones, none of them appearing just once. The sequencing sample was made of peripheral blood mononuclear cells. The source is a person aged 18 to 69 in good health.

This clone was recorded many times. The sequenced part of the CDR3 DNA is TGTGCCGCCGCCCGGGACAGGGGGAACAATGAG. Its protein is CAAARDRGNNE. The full CDR3 protein reads CAAARDRGNNEQFF. The chain is built from TRBV2 and TRBJ2-1, with 11 positions matching TRBD1. Sequencing ends 3 residues short of the CDR3 end; the germline J gene provides the rest. CDR1 and CDR2 (germline): SNHLY, FYNNEI. The J segment lost 5 bases and the V segment lost 11 bases, leaving 8 bases of the junction unmatched. This CDR3 comprises 14 residues.

In the case of this clone: The CDR3 end lies 3 residues beyond the end of the read and is filled in from the germline J gene. The V call is TRBV30, the J call TRBJ1-1, with D unresolved. The length of the CDR3 is 15 residues. Germline values: CDR1 GTSNPN, CDR2 SVGIG (reference sequence). CDR3 DNA (partial): TGTGCCTGGAGTTCCCGACTAGCGGGTCACAATGAG. Its translation is CAWSSRLAGHNE. The entire CDR3 is CAWSSRLAGHNEAFF. The complete variable domain, with remaining parts taken from reference TRBV30 and TRBJ1-1, reads SQTIHQWPATLVQPVGSPLSLECTVEGTSNPNLYWYRQAAGRGLQLLFYSVGIGQISSEVPQNLSASRPQDRQFILSSKKLLLSDSGFYLCAWSSRLAGHNEAFFGQGTRLTVV.

This chain's CDR3 is CASKGTGSQPQYF. CDR3 DNA (partial): TGTGCCAGTAAGGGAACAGGGAGTCAGCCG. The chain has TRBV19 and TRBJ2-3, with D possibly TRBD1 on 6 matching bases. The read ends 3 residues shy of where the CDR3 ends; the end is completed using the germline J gene. The CDR3 is 13 amino acids. The germline CDR1 and CDR2 sequences are LNHDA and SQIVND (reference sequence).

This clone has a count of ten or more. CDR3 loop: CSARPPTGANYGYTF. The CDR3 DNA, read in part, is TGCAGTGCTAGACCACCGACAGGGGCTAACTATGGC. The J gene is TRBJ1-2, the V gene TRBV20-1; TRBD1 matches 8 bases. The CDR3 end lies 3 residues beyond the end of the read and is filled in from the germline J gene. V trimming: 2 bases; J trimming: 0 bases; junction bases outside the gene matches: 5. This CDR3 has 15 amino acids. Per germline, CDR1 DFQATT and CDR2 SNEGSKA (reference sequence).

This clone was counted a few times. The read is 3 residues too short to cover the CDR3 end, so that end is filled in from the germline J gene. V is TRBV20-1 and J is TRBJ2-7; 10 bases fit TRBD2. CDR1 and CDR2 from the germline V gene are DFQATT and SNEGSKA (reference sequence). V lost 4 bases, J lost 3 bases, and 6 bases stayed unmatched. The CDR3 runs 14 residues. CDR3: CSAKGLAACYEQYF. Incomplete CDR3 DNA: TGCAGTGCTAAAGGACTAGCGGCCTGCTACGAG.

Concerning this clone itself: The CDR3 end falls 3 residues outside the read, so it is completed with the germline J gene. The chain is built from TRBV7-2 and TRBJ2-1; D not certain. This CDR3 contains 16 residues. Germline V gene data show CDR1 as SGHTA and CDR2 as FQGNSA. The V end was cut by 0 bases, the J end by 0 bases, with 9 bases between. The CDR3 loop is CASSLALASSYNEQFF. The sequenced part of the CDR3 DNA is TGTGCCAGCAGCTTAGCCCTGGCATCCTCCTACAATGAG.

In its sample, this clone was seen many times. Read sequence stops 3 residues before the CDR3 end, and the germline J gene provides the missing end. The chain employs TRBV5-4 and TRBJ2-7; 10 positions match TRBD2. Germline V lookup: CDR1 SGHNT, CDR2 YYREEE (reference sequence). The CDR3 sequence is 15 residues long. The V gene end was trimmed by 3 bases and the J gene end by 2 bases; junction bases not matched to a gene: 5. The DNA read from the CDR3 is TGTGCCAGCAGCTCCCTAGCGGGAGTAACCTACGAG. Encoded protein: CASSSLAGVTYE. The complete CDR3 reads CASSSLAGVTYEQYF.